A single sample is the source of the 7 T cell receptor beta chains below, sequenced in a study of cytomegalovirus exposure and HLA in healthy donors. Researchers ran the PCR with 60 Vbeta and 13 Jbeta primers. Sequenced by immunoSEQ multiplex PCR; TCRdb stores in-frame clones only, minus some. The sample includes about 88,000 clones, 69% of them seen just once. The material sequenced was PBMCs. The source is a man aged 45-65 years in good health and CMV-seronegative.

This clone was counted between two and nine times. V and J are TRBV14 and TRBJ2-3, with 11 bases identical to TRBD2. CDR1 and CDR2 from the germline V gene are SGHDN and FVKESK. The trim removed 5 bases at V and 5 bases at J, leaving 15 bases unmatched. This CDR3 spans 18 amino acids. As DNA, the CDR3 is TGTGCCAGCAGCAAAGCGGCTAGCGGGAGGCCTCGGGGAGATACGCAGTATTTT. It translates to CASSKAASGRPRGDTQYF.

CDR3 DNA sequence: TGTGCCAGCAGCCCCACTGGGACTAGCGGGGGCCCTGATGAGCAGTTCTTC. Encoded protein: CASSPTGTSGGPDEQFF. The V gene is TRBV5-4, the J gene TRBJ2-1; 14 bases align to TRBD2. The ends lost 4 bases at V and 8 bases at J; junction bases unmatched: 11. The CDR3 has 17 residues. From germline, CDR1 is SGHNT and CDR2 YYREEE (reference sequence).

This clone was detected a few times. This rearrangement joins TRBV2 to TRBJ2-7; TRBD2 agrees at 8 bases. This CDR3 region has 16 residues. V lost 5 bases to trimming and J lost 0 bases; unmatched junction nucleotides: 9. Germline V CDR1 and CDR2: SNHLY, FYNNEI. In DNA, the CDR3 is TGTGCCAGCAGTTCAAGGACTAGCCCCCTCTCCTACGAGCAGTACGTC. Residues: CASSSRTSPLSYEQYV.

The gene calls are TRBV28 and TRBJ1-6; no definite D call. The CDR3 length is 14 residues. CDR1 is MDHEN and CDR2 is SYDVKM in the germline V gene. Trimming stripped 6 bases from V and 9 bases from J, with 15 bases between. CDR3 DNA sequence: TGTGCCAGCAGCCCCGTAAATGAGGGTTCACCCCTCCACTTT. This sequence encodes CASSPVNEGSPLHF.

V gene TRBV10-3 combines with J gene TRBJ1-1; a weak D match, TRBD1 (5 bases). Germline V CDR1 and CDR2: ENHRY, SYGVKD. The CDR3 is 13 amino acids. With 3 bases removed from V and 5 bases from J, the gap between germline ends came to 10 bases. The CDR3 DNA reads TGTGCCATCAGTGACTCAGGGAGGACTGAAGCTTTCTTT. It encodes CAISDSGRTEAFF.

The V gene is TRBV10-3, the J gene TRBJ1-1, with 9 bases aligning to TRBD1. The CDR3 has 15 amino acids. Looked up from germline, CDR1 is ENHRY and CDR2 is SYGVKD. V was pared by 2 bases and J by 4 bases, with 5 bases of the junction left unmatched. In nucleotides, the CDR3 is TGTGCCATCAGTGAGGTGACAGGGGGTGGCACTGAAGCTTTCTTT. Residues: CAISEVTGGGTEAFF.

The V gene is TRBV4-2, the J gene TRBJ2-3; 10 bases are a match to TRBD2. V lost 0 bases, J lost 6 bases, and 6 bases stayed unmatched. Per germline, CDR1 LGHNA and CDR2 YNFKEQ. CDR3 length equals 16 residues. The CDR3 protein is CASSQDKASGSDTQYF. The CDR3 DNA is TGTGCCAGCAGCCAAGATAAGGCTAGCGGGAGTGATACGCAGTATTTT.